A single sample is the source of the 25 T cell receptor beta chains below, sequenced in a study of CD8+ T cells in alopecia areata. Isolated RNA was reverse transcribed into cDNA used as the sequencing template. Produced via immunoSEQ multiplex PCR; TCRdb's table is partial and in-frame only. The sample has 45,000 to 70,000 clones, around 97% seen once. The sequenced sample was CD8+ T cells sorted from blood, obtained at week 0. These TCRs come from a human donor with alopecia areata.

The chain combines TRBV30 with TRBJ2-5; tentatively, D is TRBD2 (8 bases). The CDR3 runs to 14 residues. Per germline, CDR1 GTSNPN and CDR2 SVGIG (reference sequence). With 5 bases removed from V and 5 bases from J, the gap between germline ends came to 18 bases. The CDR3 here is CAWAGGRGMETQYF. In nucleotides, the CDR3 is TGTGCCTGGGCGGGAGGCAGGGGGATGGAGACCCAGTACTTC.

This chain connects TRBV6-5 to TRBJ2-2, with 7 nucleotides matching TRBD2. The CDR3 sequence is 14 residues long. Germline V CDR1 and CDR2: MNHEY, SVGAGI. V lost 0 bases and J lost 6; bases outside the gene matches: 1. The CDR3 DNA sequence: TGTGCCAGCAGTTACTCGAGCGGGGCCGGGGAGCTGTTTTTT. It encodes CASSYSSGAGELFF.

The chain recombines TRBV4-2 with TRBJ2-3; no definite D call. CDR1 and CDR2 from the germline V gene are LGHNA and YNFKEQ. The germline V and J ends were trimmed by 0 bases and 0 bases, with 10 bases remaining between them. This CDR3 has 16 residues. CDR3 nucleotide sequence: TGTGCCAGCAGCCAAGAGCCAGGACCTAGCACAGATACGCAGTATTTT. This sequence encodes CASSQEPGPSTDTQYF.

This clone has a single count. The CDR3 is CASRLITGSLGTGELFF. As DNA, the CDR3 is TGTGCCAGCCGCCTAATCACAGGGAGTTTAGGCACCGGGGAGCTGTTTTTT. The chain employs TRBV27 and TRBJ2-2, with a weak D call TRBD1 (6 bases). Trimming took 8 bases from V and 4 from J, leaving 23 bases between them. The CDR3 is 17 amino acids. The germline gives CDR1 MNHEY, CDR2 SMNVEV (reference sequence).

The genes are TRBV2 and TRBJ2-3; D is undetermined. CDR3 size: 13 residues. The germline V gene encodes CDR1 SNHLY and CDR2 FYNNEI. V lost 6 bases and J lost 6, with 13 bases in between. The CDR3 loop is CASRPPNTDTQYF. Written as DNA, the CDR3 is TGTGCCAGCAGACCCCCCAATACGGATACGCAGTATTTT.

The rearrangement uses TRBV21-1 and TRBJ1-3; the table's D call, TRBD1, was not checked against the DNA. TRBV21-1 is classified as a pseudogene. The CDR3 runs 17 residues. CDR3 sequence (DNA): TGTGCCAGCAGCAAAGAAGGTCAGGCCGGCTCTGGAAACACCATATATTTT. Protein product: CASSKEGQAGSGNTIYF.

J is TRBJ1-4 and V is TRBV14; 8 positions agree with TRBD1. Trimming cost V 4 bases and J 0 bases; bases outside gene matches: 13. The CDR3 totals 19 residues. Germline V CDR1 and CDR2: SGHDN, FVKESK. The DNA for the CDR3 is TGTGCCAGCAGCCCACTTCTACCGGGACAGGATGCAACTAATGAAAAACTGTTTTTT. This encodes CASSPLLPGQDATNEKLFF. The full variable domain, in which reference TRBV14 and TRBJ1-4 provide the parts outside the CDR3, is EAGVTQFPSHSVIEKGQTVTLRCDPISGHDNLYWYRRVMGKEIKFLLHFVKESKQDESGMPNNRFLAERTGGTYSTLKVQPAELEDSGVYFCASSPLLPGQDATNEKLFFGSGTQLSVL.

The chain recombines TRBV5-4 with TRBJ2-1; 8 bases map to TRBD2. The CDR3 is 12 residues long. CDR1 is SGHNT and CDR2 is YYREEE in the germline V gene (reference sequence). The V segment lost 2 bases and the J segment 14 bases; nucleotides outside the gene matches: 6. The CDR3: CASSLGTRGEFF. In DNA, the CDR3 is TGTGCCAGCAGCTTAGGGACTAGAGGGGAGTTCTTC.

The genes are TRBV27 and TRBJ2-7; D is possibly TRBD2 (5 bases). Trimming removed 8 bases from V and 3 bases from J, with 14 bases in between. Looked up from germline, CDR1 is MNHEY and CDR2 is SMNVEV (reference sequence). The CDR3 covers 13 residues. The CDR3 coding sequence is TGTGCCAGCGGCTCAGCGGACCGCTACGAGCAGTACTTC. Translating it yields CASGSADRYEQYF.

This clone was picked up one time. The V call is TRBV19, the J call TRBJ2-7, with 11 nucleotides matching TRBD1. Germline V lookup: CDR1 LNHDA, CDR2 SQIVND (reference sequence). With V trimmed by 4 bases and J by 2 bases, 4 bases remained unmatched. The CDR3 runs to 15 residues. In DNA, the CDR3 is TGTGCCAGTAGTAGCGGGACAGGGGGAACCTACGAGCAGTACTTC. Residues: CASSSGTGGTYEQYF.

This chain connects TRBV6-6 to TRBJ2-2, with unresolved D. Germline V CDR1 and CDR2: MNHNY, SVGAGI (reference sequence). The CDR3 runs 11 residues. The V gene lost 4 bases and the J gene lost 4 bases, with 1 base spanning the gap. This CDR3 reads CASSFTGELFF. As DNA, the CDR3 is TGTGCCAGCAGTTTCACCGGGGAGCTGTTTTTT.

The rearrangement joins TRBV4-1 to TRBJ2-3; D is unclear. The CDR3 has 14 amino acids. CDR1 is MGHRA, CDR2 YSYEKL, per germline. Trimming took off 0 bases at V and 2 bases at J, with 6 bases between the two ends. The CDR3 loop reads CASSQEGSTDTQYF. CDR3 nucleotides: TGCGCCAGCAGCCAAGAAGGGTCCACAGATACGCAGTATTTT.

This chain links TRBV4-3 with TRBJ2-5; 13 bases are a match to TRBD2. V lost 0 bases to trimming and J lost 5 bases; unmatched junction nucleotides: 6. Germline V lookup: CDR1 LGHNA, CDR2 YSLEER. The CDR3 consists of 17 residues. DNA for the CDR3: TGCGCCAGCAGCCAAGATTCACTAGCGGGGGGGCCGGAGACCCAGTACTTC. Translation: CASSQDSLAGGPETQYF.

The chain couples TRBV10-2 to TRBJ2-1, with D hard to call. From germline, CDR1 is WSHSY and CDR2 SAAADI. The CDR3 runs 12 residues. The V end was cut by 1 base, the J end by 8 bases, with 6 bases between. The CDR3 loop reads CASSELLHEQFF. CDR3 sequence (DNA): TGCGCCAGCAGTGAGTTGTTACATGAGCAGTTCTTC.

The V gene is TRBV4-2, the J gene TRBJ2-3; D possibly corresponds to TRBD1 (6 bases). The length of the CDR3 is 16 residues. The ends were cut back, 3 bases at V and 6 bases at J, with 19 bases in the middle. CDR1 LGHNA and CDR2 YNFKEQ come from the germline V gene. CDR3 DNA sequence: TGTGCCAGCAGCCACCGTTTAGGGGGACATGGGGATACGCAGTATTTT. The encoded protein is CASSHRLGGHGDTQYF.

This sequence joins TRBV29-1 and TRBJ2-5; 7 nucleotides align to TRBD1. The closer fit of TRBJ2-7 to the DNA end suggests the J call may be wrong. The germline CDR1 and CDR2 sequences are SQVTM and ANQGSEA. The CDR3 is made up of 13 amino acids. CDR3 sequence (DNA): TGCAGCGTTGAAGGAACAGGGGTCGTCGAGCAGTACTTC. Translated: CSVEGTGVVEQYF.

V and J are TRBV4-1 and TRBJ2-7, with 10 bases that match TRBD1. J was trimmed by 2 bases and V by 5 bases; bases with no gene match: 9. This CDR3 has 16 residues. CDR1 and CDR2 (germline): MGHRA, YSYEKL. The CDR3 nucleotides are TGCGCCAGCAGCTCCCCGGCTGGGACAGGGGCCTACGAGCAGTACTTC. This gives the protein CASSSPAGTGAYEQYF.

V is TRBV9 and J is TRBJ2-5; possibly TRBD2 for D (6 bases). The CDR3 loop spans 14 amino acids. Germline loops: CDR1 SGDLS, CDR2 YYNGEE. Between the trimmed V and J ends, which lost 0 bases and 3 bases, there was a span of 9 bases. CDR3 protein: CASSVGSSEETQYF. In DNA form, the CDR3 reads TGTGCCAGCAGCGTAGGTTCTAGCGAAGAGACCCAGTACTTC.

V usage is TRBV5-1 and J usage is TRBJ2-3; D not resolved. V was trimmed by 2 bases and J by 6 bases, leaving 10 bases between them. In germline, CDR1 is SGHRS, CDR2 YFSETQ. The CDR3 has 13 residues. CDR3 DNA: TGCGCCAGCAGCTTCCTTAATCTGGATACGCAGTATTTT. Encoded protein: CASSFLNLDTQYF. Variable domain in full (rest from reference TRBV5-1 and TRBJ2-3): KAGVTQTPRYLIKTRGQQVTLSCSPISGHRSVSWYQQTPGQGLQFLFEYFSETQRNKGNFPGRFSGRQFSNSRSEMNVSTLELGDSALYLCASSFLNLDTQYFGPGTRLTVL.

In regard to this clone: This CDR3 fails to terminate in the conserved phenylalanine or tryptophan, so it likely reflects a read error. The chain joins TRBV23-1 to TRBJ1-6; D remains unclear. TRBV23-1 is given ORF status, its function remaining uncertain. CDR3 length: 17 residues. Trimming left V 4 bases short and J 10 bases short, with 23 bases between. CDR3 protein: CASSRWNLLGVGSPLHL. In DNA, the CDR3 is TGCGCCAGCAGTCGGTGGAACTTACTGGGAGTGGGCTCACCCCTCCACCTT.

The chain carries TRBV6-6 and TRBJ2-1; 8 nucleotides agree with TRBD2. J gave up 5 bases and V 5 bases, and 8 bases lay outside the gene matches. The CDR3 contains 15 residues. Germline values: CDR1 MNHNY, CDR2 SVGAGI (reference sequence). The CDR3 spells CASSLAGGPNNEQFF. The DNA for the CDR3 is TGTGCCAGCAGTCTCGCGGGGGGCCCTAACAATGAGCAGTTCTTC.

This chain uses TRBV7-9 with TRBJ2-2, with D perhaps matching TRBD1 (6 bases). V lost 3 bases to trimming and J lost 1 base, with 9 bases between them. The CDR3 length is 15 residues. Germline V gene sequence: CDR1 SEHNR, CDR2 FQNEAQ (reference sequence). Here the CDR3 DNA reads TGTGCCAGCAGCTTGGACAGATTGAACACCGGGGAGCTGTTTTTT. This encodes CASSLDRLNTGELFF.

The J gene is TRBJ2-3, the V gene TRBV6-5; TRBD2 matches 10 bases. The CDR3 is 15 residues long. Germline V gene data show CDR1 as MNHEY and CDR2 as SVGAGI. V lost 6 bases and J lost 4; bases outside the gene matches: 7. DNA of the CDR3: TGTGCCAGCAGGCTTAGCGGGGGGTTCGCAGATACGCAGTATTTT. This codes for CASRLSGGFADTQYF.

The chain joins TRBV7-9 to TRBJ2-1; 12 bases align to TRBD1. This CDR3 spans 15 amino acids. Germline V gene data show CDR1 as SEHNR and CDR2 as FQNEAQ (reference sequence). V gave up 5 bases and J gave up 7 bases; unmatched junction bases: 6. CDR3 sequence: CASSSRDRGHNEQFF. The DNA for the CDR3 is TGTGCCAGCAGCAGCCGGGACAGGGGGCATAATGAGCAGTTCTTC.

This clone appeared a few times. One end of the junction varies from germline; a read error may be responsible. The chain employs TRBV7-7 and TRBJ2-3; TRBD1 matches 9 bases. CDR1 is SSHAT, CDR2 FNYEAQ, per germline (reference sequence). The CDR3 runs to 15 residues. The CDR3 region has the DNA TGTGCTAGCAGCTTAACAGGGGGCGGTACAGATACGCAGTATTTT. It specifies CASSLTGGGTDTQYF.